This T cell receptor beta chain was captured in a study of cytomegalovirus exposure and HLA in healthy donors. Primers for the PCR totalled 60 Vbeta and 13 Jbeta. Clones were sequenced by immunoSEQ multiplex PCR, and TCRdb holds only the in-frame ones, with some missing. Altogether roughly 180,000 clones are present, 82% being singletons, with the ten largest covering less than 2%. CDR1 is LNHDA and CDR2 is SQIVND in the germline V gene (reference sequence). The ends lost 0 bases at V and 1 base at J; junction bases unmatched: 9. The CDR3 is made up of 19 amino acids. This clone occurred a few times. The chain is built from TRBV19 and TRBJ2-1, with 10 positions matching TRBD1. The source is a man between 35 and 55 years old in good health and CMV-seronegative. Sequencing was carried out using PBMCs. The CDR3 is CASSIEKGQGRSSYNEQFF. CDR3 nucleotide sequence: TGTGCCAGTAGTATAGAAAAGGGACAGGGGAGGAGTTCCTACAATGAGCAGTTCTTC. Full variable domain (remainder filled in from reference TRBV19 and TRBJ2-1): DGGITQSPKYLFRKEGQNVTLSCEQNLNHDAMYWYRQDPGQGLRLIYYSQIVNDFQKGDIAEGYSVSREKKESFPLTVTSAQKNPTAFYLCASSIEKGQGRSSYNEQFFGPGTRLTVL.